This note documents a single T cell receptor (beta chain) sequence. The assay was immunoSEQ multiplex PCR, and TCRdb's table has in-frame clones only and misses some. Of 150,000 to 180,000 clones in the sample, under 85% are singletons; the top ten hold under 0.8%. This sample is part of a study of blood T cell repertoires in COVID-19. Enrolment of Seattle patients took place during active infection, and they were followed longitudinally. This TCR was recovered from a man in his 60s with COVID-19, enrolled during active disease. The source material was peripheral blood.

In DNA form, the CDR3 reads TGTGCCAGCGCCGGGCAGGGGCGCAACTATGGCTACACCTTC. It specifies CASAGQGRNYGYTF. The V gene is TRBV27, the J gene TRBJ1-2; the D gene is possibly TRBD1 (6 bases). CDR1 is MNHEY and CDR2 is SMNVEV in the germline V gene (reference sequence). This CDR3 region has 14 residues. Trimming removed 8 bases from V and 2 bases from J, with 15 bases in between.